This record covers a single T cell receptor beta chain. The antigen is unknown. The data originate from a study of T cells in narcolepsy. Findings and limits, study-wide: Autoreactive clonotypes reportedly recurred in blood of same and different patients, not controls. Autoreactive clone sequences were missing from some blood memory CD4+ repertoires. Comparing one patient's CSF and blood CD4+ clonotypes highlighted HCRT- and TRIB2-specific autoreactive clonotypes.

The CDR3 length is 13 residues. CDR1 is LNHNV and CDR2 is YYDKDF in the germline V gene (reference sequence). The V gene lost 1 base and the J gene lost 1 base, with 2 bases spanning the gap. The protocol was immunoSEQ multiplex PCR, while the TCRdb copy is restricted to in-frame clones and leaves out a portion. The sample records roughly 30,000 clones, approximately 89% being singletons. The TCR comes from a human donor in good health. Sequenced: memory (CD45RA-) CD4+ T cells from blood. The chain employs TRBV15 and TRBJ1-5; D unresolved. CDR3 sequence: CATSRGSNQPQHF. For the CDR3, the DNA is TGTGCCACCAGCAGAGGGAGCAATCAGCCCCAGCATTTT.